A selection of T cell receptor beta chains follows, all from one sample in a study of vaccination effects on CD4 cells after COVID-19. These receptors' targets are unknown. Assay: immunoSEQ multiplex PCR; the TCRdb copy retains only in-frame clones and omits some. This table holds about 66,000 clones, under 80% found once. Source: CD4+ T cells from PBMCs cultured with HCoV-OC43 spike peptides, taken after COVID-19 vaccination. These receptors were taken from a human donor who received a COVID-19 vaccine. Each CDR3 is given with its conserved first and last residue. D genes are given only for firm matches. Size tells how often a clone was seen (once, few, many) or the class of an expanded clone, and some rows leave it out.

>TRBJ1-1|TRBV7-6|NA|NA
CASSLSSEAFF
TGTGCCAGCAGCTTAAGCTCTGAAGCTTTCTTT
>TRBJ2-6|TRBV5-1|TRBD2|NA
CASSAGLAGGSSGANVLTF
TGCGCCAGCAGCGCGGGACTAGCGGGGGGGAGCTCTGGGGCCAACGTCCTGACTTTC
>TRBJ1-2|TRBV7-2|TRBD1|NA
CASDRNRGTNGYTF
TGTGCCAGCGACCGAAACAGGGGAACGAATGGCTACACCTTC
>TRBJ1-6|TRBV12-3/TRBV12-4|NA|NA
CASSEEYSPLHF
TGTGCCAGCAGCGAGGAGTATTCACCCCTCCACTTT
>TRBJ2-2|TRBV7-3|NA|few
CASSLSQGGDTGELFF
TGTGCCAGCAGCTTATCACAGGGTGGTGATACCGGGGAGCTGTTTTTT
>TRBJ2-5|TRBV4-1|TRBD1|few
CASSQLSLGQGTQETQYF
TGCGCCAGCAGCCAGCTGTCTTTGGGACAGGGGACCCAAGAGACCCAGTACTTC
>TRBJ2-5|TRBV9|NA|NA
CASSVRIGQGPETQYF
TGTGCCAGCAGCGTAAGGATAGGGCAGGGTCCCGAGACCCAGTACTTC
>TRBJ1-2|TRBV10-2|TRBD1|NA
CASKKGQDYGYTF
TGCGCCAGCAAGAAAGGACAGGACTATGGCTACACCTTC
>TRBJ2-3|TRBV12-5|TRBD2|NA
CASGLVPDGGVGTDTQYF
TGTGCTAGTGGTTTGGTACCCGACGGGGGGGTGGGCACAGATACGCAGTATTTT
>TRBJ1-3|TRBV6-5|NA|NA
CASSPQGNGNTIYF
TGTGCCAGCAGTCCACAGGGTAACGGAAACACCATATATTTT
>TRBJ1-1|TRBV4-3|NA|NA
CASSLGLEGPGTEAFF
TGCGCCAGCAGCCTTGGGTTGGAGGGGCCGGGCACTGAAGCTTTCTTT
>TRBJ2-5|TRBV5-6|NA|NA
CASSLASHRETQYF
TGTGCCAGCAGCTTGGCAAGTCACAGGGAGACCCAGTACTTC
>TRBJ2-3|TRBV4-1|NA|NA
CASSQDGRADTQYF
TGCGCCAGCAGCCAAGATGGCAGAGCCGATACGCAGTATTTT
>TRBJ2-1|TRBV6-1|TRBD2|NA
CASSEVGGGAVRSYNEQFF
TGTGCCAGCAGTGAAGTGGGCGGGGGGGCTGTCCGTTCCTACAATGAGCAGTTCTTC
>TRBJ2-1|TRBV12-5|TRBD2|NA
CASGPGLPNNEQFF
TGTGCTAGTGGACCGGGACTACCTAACAATGAGCAGTTCTTC
>TRBJ1-5|TRBV30|TRBD1|few
CAVDRPNQPQHF
TGTGCGGTGGACAGGCCAAATCAGCCCCAGCATTTT
>TRBJ2-3|TRBV19|TRBD1|NA
CASSLDRVSTDTQYF
TGTGCCAGTAGCTTGGACAGGGTAAGCACAGATACGCAGTATTTT
>TRBJ1-1|TRBV6-5|NA|NA
CASSYSRDGGTEAFF
TGTGCCAGCAGTTACTCCCGGGACGGGGGCACTGAAGCTTTCTTT
>TRBJ1-4|TRBV6-5|TRBD1|NA
CATGQGNEKLFF
TGTGCCACGGGACAGGGAAATGAAAAACTGTTTTTT
>TRBJ2-2|TRBV14|TRBD2|NA
CASSQWGLANTGELFF
TGTGCCAGCAGCCAATGGGGACTAGCGAACACCGGGGAGCTGTTTTTT
>TRBJ2-1|TRBV21-1|NA|few
CASSTESGTGQSMGTSGGFNEQFF
TGTGCCAGCAGCACAGAATCCGGGACAGGGCAAAGTATGGGGACTAGCGGGGGCTTCAATGAGCAGTTCTTC
>TRBJ2-1|TRBV5-1|TRBD2|NA
CASSLDQRGGLGEQFF
TGCGCCAGCAGCTTGGACCAGCGGGGGGGCCTCGGTGAGCAGTTCTTC
>TRBJ1-3|TRBV2|NA|NA
CASSERTVLSGNTIYF
TGTGCCAGCAGTGAAAGGACAGTTCTCTCTGGAAACACCATATATTTT
>TRBJ1-1|TRBV7-2|NA|NA
CASSLGHRISNTEAFF
TGTGCCAGCAGCTTAGGTCACAGGATCTCAAACACTGAAGCTTTCTTT
>TRBJ2-3|TRBV11-3|NA|NA
CASSPGPQSDTQYF
TGTGCCAGCAGCCCGGGCCCCCAATCTGATACGCAGTATTTT
>TRBJ2-5|TRBV7-9|NA|NA
CASSPMTPAETQYF
TGTGCCAGCAGCCCTATGACACCTGCAGAGACCCAGTACTTC
>TRBJ2-1|TRBV12-3/TRBV12-4|NA|NA
CASSLVGGNEQFF
TGTGCCAGCAGTTTAGTTGGGGGCAATGAGCAGTTCTTC
>TRBJ2-1|TRBV13|NA|NA
CASSSWIYNEQFF
TGTGCCAGCAGCTCATGGATTTACAATGAGCAGTTCTTC
>TRBJ2-5|TRBV10-3|NA|NA
CAISESKETQYF
TGTGCCATCAGTGAGTCGAAGGAGACCCAGTACTTC